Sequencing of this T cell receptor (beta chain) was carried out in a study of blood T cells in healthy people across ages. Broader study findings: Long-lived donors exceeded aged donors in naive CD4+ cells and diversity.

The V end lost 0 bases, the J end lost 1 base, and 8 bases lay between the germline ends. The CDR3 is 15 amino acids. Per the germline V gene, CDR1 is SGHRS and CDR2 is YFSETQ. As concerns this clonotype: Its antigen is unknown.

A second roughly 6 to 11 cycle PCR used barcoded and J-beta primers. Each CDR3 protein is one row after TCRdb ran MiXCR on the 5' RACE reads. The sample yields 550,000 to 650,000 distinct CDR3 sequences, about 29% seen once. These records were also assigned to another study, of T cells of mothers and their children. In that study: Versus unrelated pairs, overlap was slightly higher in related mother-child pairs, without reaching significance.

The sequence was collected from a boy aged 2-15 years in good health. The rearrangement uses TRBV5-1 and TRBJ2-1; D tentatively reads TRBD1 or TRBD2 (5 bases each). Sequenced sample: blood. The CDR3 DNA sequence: TGCGCCAGCAGCTTGGATGAGGGGTCCTACAATGAGCAGTTCTTC. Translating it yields CASSLDEGSYNEQFF.